The source of this TCR beta chain is a study of T cells after yellow fever vaccination. This CDR3 spans 18 amino acids. MiXCR was run by TCRdb on the 5' RACE reads, yielding one entry per CDR3 protein. The data hold 150,000 to 200,000 distinct CDR3 sequences, with roughly 9.6% observed a single time. This clonotype was seen more than once but under ten times. The TCR comes from a man between 18 and 29 years old who received the YFV17D yellow fever vaccine. The chain is built from TRBV21-1 and TRBJ1-5; the table's D call TRBD1 went unverified against the DNA. TRBV21-1 is annotated as a pseudogene. This specimen consisted of CD8+ T cells sorted from PBMCs, obtained 15 days after the yellow fever booster vaccination. The CDR3 DNA reads TGTGCCAGCAGCAGACGAAGGGACAGGGGGCGAAATAATCAGCCCCAGCATTTT. It yields the protein CASSRRRDRGRNNQPQHF.